This TCR beta chain emerged from a study of shared clonotypes between healthy human individuals. Profiling relied on immunoSEQ multiplex PCR, and the TCRdb table lists in-frame clones only, not all of them. The sample includes approximately 1.4 million clones, approximately 98% of them seen just once. The healthy adult donors were HIV-negative and reported no recent acute infections or vaccinations. The investigators split CD4+ cells into a CD45RA+ naive subset and a CD45RA-negative memory subset. Germline CDR1 reads GTSNPN; CDR2 reads SVGIG (reference sequence). The CDR3 consists of 14 residues. V dropped 8 bases and J dropped 4; count of bases not matched to a gene: 13. This clone showed up just once. Its target is not known. The study's findings and limits: Sequencing depth was a factor that was expected to affect clonotype sharing among donors. Naive CD4 clonotypes overlapped across a handful of donors at about 5.3%.

The TCR originated in a young man in good health. The chain joins TRBV30 to TRBJ1-1, with TRBD1 matching 7 bases. Source material: naive CD4+ T cells sorted from blood. Stated subset: CD45RA+ positively selected. The CDR3 reads CALSTRQGGTEAFF. The CDR3 nucleotides read TGTGCCCTTAGTACTCGACAGGGAGGCACTGAAGCTTTCTTT.